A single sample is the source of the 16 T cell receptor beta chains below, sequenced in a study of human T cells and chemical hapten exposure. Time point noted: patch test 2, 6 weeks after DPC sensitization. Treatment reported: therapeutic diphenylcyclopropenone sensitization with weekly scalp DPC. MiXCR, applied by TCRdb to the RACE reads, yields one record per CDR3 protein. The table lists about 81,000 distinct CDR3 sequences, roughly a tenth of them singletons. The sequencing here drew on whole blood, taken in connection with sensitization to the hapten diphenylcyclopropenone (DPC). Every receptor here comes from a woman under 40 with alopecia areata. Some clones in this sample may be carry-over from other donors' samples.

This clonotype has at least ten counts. The DNA of the CDR3 is TGTGCCAGCAGCCAAGTTCGCAGGGTTCCCTACAATGAGCAGTTCTTC. This translates into CASSQVRRVPYNEQFF. This chain connects TRBV14 to TRBJ2-1, with D possibly being TRBD1 (5 bases). CDR1 and CDR2 (germline): SGHDN, FVKESK. The CDR3 sequence is 16 residues long. V was clipped by 1 base and J by 2 bases, with 12 bases between them.

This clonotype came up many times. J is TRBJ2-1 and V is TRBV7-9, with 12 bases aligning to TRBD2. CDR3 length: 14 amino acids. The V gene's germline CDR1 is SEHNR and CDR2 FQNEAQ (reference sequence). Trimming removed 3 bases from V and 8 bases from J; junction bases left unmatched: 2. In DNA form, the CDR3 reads TGTGCCAGCAGCTTGACTAGCGGGAGTGATGAGCAGTTCTTC. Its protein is CASSLTSGSDEQFF.

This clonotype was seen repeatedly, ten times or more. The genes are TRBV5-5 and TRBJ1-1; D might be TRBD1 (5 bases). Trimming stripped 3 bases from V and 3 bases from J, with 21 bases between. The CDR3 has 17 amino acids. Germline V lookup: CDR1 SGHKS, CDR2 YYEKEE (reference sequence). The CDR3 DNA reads TGTGCCAGCAGCTGGGTTCCGGACATGGCCGGGGACACTGAAGCTTTCTTT. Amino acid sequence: CASSWVPDMAGDTEAFF.

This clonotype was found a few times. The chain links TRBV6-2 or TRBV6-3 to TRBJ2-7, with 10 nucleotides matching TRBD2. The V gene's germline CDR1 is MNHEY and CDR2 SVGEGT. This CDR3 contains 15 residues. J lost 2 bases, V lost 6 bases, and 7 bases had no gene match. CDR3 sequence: CASSLVAGGPYEQYF. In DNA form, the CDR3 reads TGTGCCAGCAGCCTAGTAGCGGGAGGACCCTACGAGCAGTACTTC.

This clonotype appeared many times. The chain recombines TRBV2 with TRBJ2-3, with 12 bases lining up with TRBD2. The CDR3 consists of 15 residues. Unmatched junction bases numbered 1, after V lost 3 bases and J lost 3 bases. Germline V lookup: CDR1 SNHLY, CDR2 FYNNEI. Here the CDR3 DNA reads TGTGCCAGCAGTGATCTAGCGGGGGGGACAGATACGCAGTATTTT. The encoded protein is CASSDLAGGTDTQYF.

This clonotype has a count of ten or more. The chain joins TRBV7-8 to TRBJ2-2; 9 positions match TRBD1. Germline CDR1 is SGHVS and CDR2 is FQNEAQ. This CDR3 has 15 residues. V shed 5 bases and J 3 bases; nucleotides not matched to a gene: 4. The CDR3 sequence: CASSEGQGYTGELFF. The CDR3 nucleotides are TGTGCCAGCAGCGAAGGACAGGGGTACACCGGGGAGCTGTTTTTT.

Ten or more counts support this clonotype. The CDR3 bases are TGTGCAAGTCGCTTCCCTCGACGGGCTGGAAACACCATATATTTT. It translates to CASRFPRRAGNTIYF. This chain connects TRBV12-2 to TRBJ1-3. TRBV12-2 is recorded as a pseudogene. The CDR3 contains 15 residues.

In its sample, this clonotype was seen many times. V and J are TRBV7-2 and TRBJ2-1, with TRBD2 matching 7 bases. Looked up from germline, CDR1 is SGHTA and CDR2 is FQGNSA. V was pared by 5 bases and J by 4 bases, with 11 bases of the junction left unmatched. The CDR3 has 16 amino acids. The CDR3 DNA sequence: TGTGCCAGCAGCAGCAGCTGGGCTAGCGGATACAATGAGCAGTTCTTC. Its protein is CASSSSWASGYNEQFF.

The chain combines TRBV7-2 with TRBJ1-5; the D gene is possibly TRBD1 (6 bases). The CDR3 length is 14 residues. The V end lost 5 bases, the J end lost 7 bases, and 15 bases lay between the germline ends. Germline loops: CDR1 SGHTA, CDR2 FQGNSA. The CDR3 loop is CASSPRAGEQPQHF. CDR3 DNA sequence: TGTGCCAGCAGCCCTAGGGCAGGGGAACAGCCCCAGCATTTT. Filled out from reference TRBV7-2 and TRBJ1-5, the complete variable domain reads GAGVSQSPSNKVTEKGKDVELRCDPISGHTALYWYRQSLGQGLEFLIYFQGNSAPDKSGLPSDRFSAERTGGSVSTLTIQRTQQEDSAVYLCASSPRAGEQPQHFGDGTRLSIL.

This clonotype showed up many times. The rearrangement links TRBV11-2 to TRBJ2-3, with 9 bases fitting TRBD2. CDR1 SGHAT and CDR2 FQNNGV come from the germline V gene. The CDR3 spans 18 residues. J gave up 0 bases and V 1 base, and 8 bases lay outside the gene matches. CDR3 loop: CASSLGVVAGVSTDTQYF. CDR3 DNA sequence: TGTGCCAGCAGCTTAGGAGTCGTAGCGGGAGTTAGCACAGATACGCAGTATTTT.

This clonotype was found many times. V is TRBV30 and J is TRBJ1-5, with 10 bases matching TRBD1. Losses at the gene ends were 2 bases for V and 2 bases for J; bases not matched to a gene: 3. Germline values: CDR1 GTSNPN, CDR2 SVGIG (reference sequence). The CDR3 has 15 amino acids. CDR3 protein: CAWSSGTGGNQPQHF. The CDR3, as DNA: TGTGCCTGGAGTTCCGGGACAGGGGGCAATCAGCCCCAGCATTTT.

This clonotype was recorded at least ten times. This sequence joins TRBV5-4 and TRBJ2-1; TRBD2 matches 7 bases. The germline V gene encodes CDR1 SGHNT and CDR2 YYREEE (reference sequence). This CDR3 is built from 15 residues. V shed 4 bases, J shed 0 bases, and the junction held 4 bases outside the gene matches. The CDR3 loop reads CASSSGIFSYNEQFF. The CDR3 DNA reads TGTGCCAGCAGCAGCGGGATATTCTCCTACAATGAGCAGTTCTTC.

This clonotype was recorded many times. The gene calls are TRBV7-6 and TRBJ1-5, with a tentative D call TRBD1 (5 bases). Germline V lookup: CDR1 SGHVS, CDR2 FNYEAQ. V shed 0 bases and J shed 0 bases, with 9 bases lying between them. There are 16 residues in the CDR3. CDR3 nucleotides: TGTGCCAGCAGCTTAGCGGGGGGAGGTAGCAATCAGCCCCAGCATTTT. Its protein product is CASSLAGGGSNQPQHF.

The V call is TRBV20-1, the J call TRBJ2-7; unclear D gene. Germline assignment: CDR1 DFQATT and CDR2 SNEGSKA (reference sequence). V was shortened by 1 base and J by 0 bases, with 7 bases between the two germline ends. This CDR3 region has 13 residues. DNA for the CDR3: TGCAGTGCTAGAGGCTCGAACTCCTACGAGCAGTACTTC. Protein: CSARGSNSYEQYF.

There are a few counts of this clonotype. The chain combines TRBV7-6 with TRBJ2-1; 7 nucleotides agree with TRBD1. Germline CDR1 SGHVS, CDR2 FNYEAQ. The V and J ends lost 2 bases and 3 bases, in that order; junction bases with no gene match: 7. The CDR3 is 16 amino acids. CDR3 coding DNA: TGTGCCAGCAGCTTACTCACAGGGGATTACTACAATGAGCAGTTCTTC. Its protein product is CASSLLTGDYYNEQFF.

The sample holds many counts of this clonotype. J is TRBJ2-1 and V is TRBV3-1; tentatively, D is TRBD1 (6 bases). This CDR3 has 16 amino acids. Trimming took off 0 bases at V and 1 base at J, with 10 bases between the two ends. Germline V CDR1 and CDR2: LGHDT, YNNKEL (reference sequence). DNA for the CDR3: TGTGCCAGCAGCCAAGAAGCAGGGGTGTCCTACAATGAGCAGTTCTTC. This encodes CASSQEAGVSYNEQFF.